A single sample is the source of the 14 T cell receptor beta chains below, sequenced in a study of shared clonotypes between healthy human individuals. Method: immunoSEQ multiplex PCR; TCRdb's copy keeps in-frame clones and lacks some. There are about 2.4 million clones in the sample; 80% to 95% occur only once, and about 0.34% lies in the top ten. The sample comprised naive CD4+ T cells from PBMCs. The subset here: CD45RA+ positively selected. These receptors came from a man aged 18 to 35 in good health. Some clones in this sample may be carry-over from other donors' samples.

The CDR3 coding sequence is TGTGCCAGCAGCGCTTCAGGCTCTGGGGCCAACGTCCTGACTTTC. Protein: CASSASGSGANVLTF. The rearrangement joins TRBV11-3 to TRBJ2-6; D ambiguous. CDR1 is SGHNT and CDR2 is YENEEA in the germline V gene. This CDR3 has 15 amino acids. With 5 bases removed from V and 0 bases from J, the gap between germline ends came to 8 bases.

This chain connects TRBV14 to TRBJ1-2; 8 bases line up with TRBD1. The CDR3 runs 14 residues. Germline V gene lookup returns CDR1 SGHDN and CDR2 FVKESK. J lost 8 bases, V lost 4 bases, and 9 bases had no gene match. Here the CDR3 DNA reads TGTGCCAGCAGCCCGCAGGGGGCCTCCGGCGGCTACACCTTC. It specifies CASSPQGASGGYTF.

The V and J genes are TRBV11-2 and TRBJ1-1, with D possibly TRBD1 on 6 matching bases. The CDR3 contains 16 residues. Germline V gives CDR1 SGHAT, CDR2 FQNNGV. The germline V and J ends were trimmed by 1 base and 0 bases, with 12 bases remaining between them. The CDR3 protein is CASSLALQGVNTEAFF. The CDR3 coding sequence is TGTGCCAGCAGCTTAGCCCTACAGGGAGTGAACACTGAAGCTTTCTTT.

The rearrangement uses TRBV11-2 and TRBJ1-2; D is unresolved. The V end was cut by 5 bases, the J end by 4 bases, with 17 bases between. The CDR3 has 15 residues. Germline loops: CDR1 SGHAT, CDR2 FQNNGV. The DNA of the CDR3 is TGTGCCAGCAGCCGATCGCGGGAGAAAAGCTATGGCTACACCTTC. Its translation: CASSRSREKSYGYTF.

The CDR3 bases are TGTGCCAGTTTACCCCAGGGGGCGCCTTATGGCTACACCTTC. As protein: CASLPQGAPYGYTF. The V call is TRBV28, the J call TRBJ1-2; the match to TRBD1 covers 8 bases. Germline V gene lookup returns CDR1 MDHEN and CDR2 SYDVKM. V was pared by 9 bases and J by 5 bases, with 11 bases of the junction left unmatched. The CDR3 is made up of 14 amino acids.

The rearrangement joins TRBV2 to TRBJ2-2; D remains unclear. The CDR3 totals 16 residues. V was clipped by 5 bases and J by 1 base, with 14 bases between them. Germline CDR1 SNHLY, CDR2 FYNNEI. The CDR3 here is CASSLYTAKNTGELFF. CDR3 coding DNA: TGTGCCAGCAGTTTGTATACGGCTAAGAACACCGGGGAGCTGTTTTTT.

The chain employs TRBV10-2 and TRBJ1-3; D uncertain. The V gene lost 10 bases and the J gene lost 4 bases, with 14 bases spanning the gap. The germline CDR1 and CDR2 sequences are WSHSY and SAAADI. The CDR3 extends over 13 amino acids. CDR3 nucleotide sequence: TGCGCCATCCCACAGAGTCAGGGAAACACCATATATTTT. Translating it yields CAIPQSQGNTIYF.

The chain uses TRBV28 and TRBJ2-1; 7 bases fit TRBD2. The germline V gene encodes CDR1 MDHEN and CDR2 SYDVKM. The ends lost 6 bases at V and 5 bases at J; junction bases unmatched: 7. This CDR3 spans 14 amino acids. CDR3: CASSQPSGDNEQFF. The CDR3, as DNA: TGTGCCAGCAGCCAGCCTAGCGGCGACAATGAGCAGTTCTTC.

The V and J genes are TRBV10-3 and TRBJ1-1; D might be TRBD1 (6 bases). The CDR3 is made up of 14 amino acids. Germline CDR1 reads ENHRY; CDR2 reads SYGVKD. The V and J ends lost 10 bases and 1 base respectively, with 16 bases between them. The CDR3 reads CATRWGLTNTEAFF. In DNA, the CDR3 is TGTGCCACGAGGTGGGGGCTGACGAACACTGAAGCTTTCTTT.

V gene TRBV30 combines with J gene TRBJ2-7; D gene ambiguous. V lost 2 bases, J lost 1 base, and 12 bases lay in between. Germline CDR1 and CDR2: GTSNPN and SVGIG (reference sequence). The CDR3 runs to 14 residues. The CDR3 DNA follows: TGTGCCTGGAGTACGGACGCACGATCCTACGAGCAGTACTTC. This codes for CAWSTDARSYEQYF. Based on the CDR3 plus reference TRBV30 and TRBJ2-7, the full variable domain is SQTIHQWPATLVQPVGSPLSLECTVEGTSNPNLYWYRQAAGRGLQLLFYSVGIGQISSEVPQNLSASRPQDRQFILSSKKLLLSDSGFYLCAWSTDARSYEQYFGPGTRLTVT.

This clone has a single count. The chain recombines TRBV11-2 with TRBJ2-5; 7 bases match TRBD1. Germline CDR1 is SGHAT and CDR2 is FQNNGV. Losses at the gene ends were 2 bases for V and 0 bases for J; bases not matched to a gene: 9. The CDR3 covers 17 residues. CDR3 coding DNA: TGTGCCAGCAGCTTACTCCGGGCCAGGGGGTACCAAGAGACCCAGTACTTC. This sequence encodes CASSLLRARGYQETQYF.

This clone turned up a few times. The rearrangement links TRBV6-1 to TRBJ1-1, with D unresolved. The V and J ends lost 7 bases and 8 bases respectively, with 11 bases between them. CDR3 length equals 11 residues. The germline V gene encodes CDR1 MNHNS and CDR2 SASEGT. This CDR3 reads CASNLKGEAFF. CDR3 nucleotides: TGTGCCAGCAATTTAAAGGGAGAAGCTTTCTTT.

V usage is TRBV27 and J usage is TRBJ1-5; no clear D. In germline, CDR1 is MNHEY, CDR2 SMNVEV (reference sequence). Between the trimmed V and J ends, which lost 6 bases and 5 bases, there was a span of 17 bases. This CDR3 is built from 15 residues. The CDR3 sequence: CASSPEGRSYQPQHF. As DNA, the CDR3 is TGTGCCAGCAGCCCCGAAGGGAGGTCTTATCAGCCCCAGCATTTT.

As regards this clone: Different DNA sequences within this sample yield the same CDR3. The chain recombines TRBV5-4 with TRBJ1-4, with D unclear. CDR1 and CDR2 (germline): SGHNT, YYREEE (reference sequence). CDR3 length: 13 amino acids. Trimming pared 0 bases from V and 4 bases from J, leaving 4 bases between. CDR3 region: CASSLGVNEKLFF. The CDR3 coding sequence is TGTGCCAGCAGCTTGGGAGTTAATGAAAAACTGTTTTTT.